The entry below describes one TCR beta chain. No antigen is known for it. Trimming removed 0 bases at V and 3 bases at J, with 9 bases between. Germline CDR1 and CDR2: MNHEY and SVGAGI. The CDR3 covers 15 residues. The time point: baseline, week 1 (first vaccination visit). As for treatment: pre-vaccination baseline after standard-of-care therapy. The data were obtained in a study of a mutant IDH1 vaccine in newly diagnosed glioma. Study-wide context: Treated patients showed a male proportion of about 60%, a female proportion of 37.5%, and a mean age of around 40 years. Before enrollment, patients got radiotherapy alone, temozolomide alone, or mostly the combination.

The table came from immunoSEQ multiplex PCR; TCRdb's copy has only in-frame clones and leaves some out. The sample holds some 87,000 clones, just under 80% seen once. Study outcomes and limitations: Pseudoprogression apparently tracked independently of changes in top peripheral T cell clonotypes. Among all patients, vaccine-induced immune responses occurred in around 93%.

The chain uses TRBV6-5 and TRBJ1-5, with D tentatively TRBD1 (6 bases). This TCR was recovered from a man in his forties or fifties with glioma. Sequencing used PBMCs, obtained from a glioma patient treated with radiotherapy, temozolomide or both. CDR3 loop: CASSYSRTDNQPQHF. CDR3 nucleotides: TGTGCCAGCAGTTACTCCCGGACAGACAATCAGCCCCAGCATTTT.